These T cell receptor beta chains were read from a single sample in a study of OX40 agonist ivuxolimab in advanced cancers. The method was immunoSEQ multiplex PCR; TCRdb's version includes in-frame clones alone and lacks a portion of them. The repertoire holds roughly 89,000 clones, approximately 90% seen once, with around 0.33% in the top ten. The material sequenced was CD4+ or CD8+ T cells sorted from blood, taken in a trial of the OX40 agonist ivuxolimab. These receptors were collected from an adult with an advanced solid tumor such as melanoma, head and neck, liver or kidney cancer. Each CDR3 is given with its conserved first and last residue. Each record gives: J gene, D gene, V gene, clone size, CDR3 protein, CDR3 DNA. D genes are given only for firm matches. Clone size is not always given. Where it is, it says once, few, many or a class for expanded clones.

>TRBJ2-2|-|TRBV7-9|once
CASSSTAALGIGGELFF
TGTGCCAGCAGCTCCACCGCGGCATTAGGTATCGGCGGGGAGCTGTTTTTT
>TRBJ1-5|-|TRBV27|-
CASSLWGTDLRNQPQHF
TGTGCCAGCAGTTTATGGGGGACTGACTTGCGCAATCAGCCCCAGCATTTT
>TRBJ2-7|-|TRBV28|-
CASSINQGQNEQYF
TGTGCCAGCAGCATAAATCAGGGGCAAAACGAGCAGTACTTC
>TRBJ1-1|TRBD1|TRBV4-1|-
CASSQWTGTMNTEAFF
TGCGCCAGCAGCCAATGGACAGGGACCATGAACACTGAAGCTTTCTTT
>TRBJ2-7|TRBD2|TRBV10-3|-
CAISDLAGDSEQYF
TGTGCCATCAGTGATTTAGCGGGAGACTCCGAGCAGTACTTC
>TRBJ2-3|-|TRBV2|-
CASSESPYLALPSTDTQYF
TGTGCCAGCAGTGAATCCCCTTACCTAGCCCTACCTAGCACAGATACGCAGTATTTT
>TRBJ2-7|-|TRBV27|once
CAPPRTEDYEQYF
TGTGCCCCCCCCCGGACAGAGGACTACGAGCAGTACTTC
>TRBJ1-5|TRBD1|TRBV5-5|-
CASSLRTGGLNQPQHF
TGTGCCAGCAGCTTGCGGACAGGGGGCCTCAATCAGCCCCAGCATTTT
>TRBJ2-5|TRBD1|TRBV7-2|-
CASSRDGQEETQYF
TGTGCCAGCAGCCGAGATGGACAGGAAGAGACCCAGTACTTC
>TRBJ2-1|TRBD2|TRBV7-9|-
CASSLDPGGPYNEQFF
TGTGCCAGCAGCTTAGATCCGGGAGGCCCCTACAATGAGCAGTTCTTC
>TRBJ2-2|TRBD2|TRBV25-1|-
CASSPRSGGNRTGELFF
TGTGCCAGCAGTCCAAGGAGCGGGGGGAACCGCACCGGGGAGCTGTTTTTT
>TRBJ2-1|TRBD2|TRBV11-2|-
CASSLTSGSREQFF
TGTGCCAGCAGCCTGACTAGCGGGAGCAGGGAGCAGTTCTTC
>TRBJ1-5|-|TRBV28|-
CASSPGARAQHF
TGTGCCAGCAGTCCCGGGGCCCGGGCCCAGCATTTT
>TRBJ2-1|TRBD2|TRBV27|few
CASSSREGRNEQFF
TGTGCCAGCAGTTCGCGGGAGGGCCGCAATGAGCAGTTCTTC
>TRBJ2-1|-|TRBV6-4|-
CASSRDLSANEQFF
TGTGCCAGCAGTCGGGACCTGTCTGCGAATGAGCAGTTCTTC